This entry lists 14 T cell receptor beta chains sequenced from one sample in a study of cytomegalovirus exposure and HLA in healthy donors. With 60 Vbeta and 13 Jbeta primers, the PCR was carried out. The assay was immunoSEQ multiplex PCR, and TCRdb's table has in-frame clones only and misses some. The repertoire holds more than 150,000 clones, approximately 84% seen once, with around 7% in the top ten. Sequencing was done on a sample of PBMCs. The receptors derive from a woman in her forties in good health and CMV-seropositive.

J is TRBJ2-3 and V is TRBV30; TRBD2 aligns across 8 bases. This CDR3 has 14 amino acids. In germline, CDR1 is GTSNPN, CDR2 SVGIG (reference sequence). After removal of 2 bases from V and 4 bases from J, the junction contained 5 bases not matched to a gene. As DNA, the CDR3 is TGTGCCTGGAGTTTCGGGGGGGCATCAGATACGCAGTATTTT. As protein: CAWSFGGASDTQYF.

The J gene is TRBJ1-5, the V gene TRBV12-5; D may be TRBD1 (5 bases). The CDR3 is 13 amino acids. Trimming shortened V by 8 bases and J by 2 bases, and 10 bases separated the two germline ends. Germline values: CDR1 LGHNT, CDR2 FRNRAP. CDR3 DNA sequence: TGTGCTAGTCGAGGGGAGGGCAATCAGCCCCAGCATTTT. Protein product: CASRGEGNQPQHF. The full variable domain, in which reference TRBV12-5 and TRBJ1-5 provide the parts outside the CDR3, is DARVTQTPRHKVTEMGQEVTMRCQPILGHNTVFWYRQTMMQGLELLAYFRNRAPLDDSGMPKDRFSAEMPDATLATLKIQPSEPRDSAVYFCASRGEGNQPQHFGDGTRLSIL.

V gene TRBV28 combines with J gene TRBJ1-2; D uncertain. Trimming took 6 bases from V and 8 from J, leaving 13 bases between them. CDR3 length: 12 residues. The germline gives CDR1 MDHEN, CDR2 SYDVKM. In DNA, the CDR3 is TGTGCCAGCAGGCTCGCCGCGGGGGGCTACACCTTC. Translation: CASRLAAGGYTF.

This clone appeared once. The chain has TRBV9 and TRBJ1-6, with D possibly matching TRBD1 (6 bases). V lost 0 bases and J lost 10, with 14 bases in between. The germline CDR1 and CDR2 sequences are SGDLS and YYNGEE. The CDR3 totals 15 residues. Written as DNA, the CDR3 is TGTGCCAGCAGCGTAGAAGGTCAGGGGCTATCACCCCTCCACTTT. Encoded protein: CASSVEGQGLSPLHF.

The chain uses TRBV10-3 and TRBJ1-5; D perhaps matches TRBD1 (6 bases). The V and J ends lost 0 bases and 7 bases respectively, with 19 bases between them. The CDR3 loop spans 17 amino acids. Germline V gene lookup returns CDR1 ENHRY and CDR2 SYGVKD. Here the CDR3 reads CAISESELGGRGQPQHF. CDR3 sequence (DNA): TGTGCCATCAGTGAGTCTGAGTTAGGGGGTCGGGGCCAGCCCCAGCATTTT.

The gene calls are TRBV2 and TRBJ2-3; TRBD2 agrees at 9 bases. The trim removed 4 bases at V and 3 bases at J, leaving 11 bases unmatched. Germline CDR1 SNHLY, CDR2 FYNNEI. The CDR3 sequence is 17 residues long. Here the CDR3 DNA reads TGTGCCAGCAGTGGGGCTCTAGCGGGGCTTGGTACAGATACGCAGTATTTT. This gives the protein CASSGALAGLGTDTQYF.

This clone was detected ten times or more. The chain carries TRBV7-3 and TRBJ1-6; 9 nucleotides align to TRBD1. The CDR3 runs to 16 residues. V trimming: 5 bases; J trimming: 6 bases; junction bases outside the gene matches: 8. From germline, CDR1 is SGHTA and CDR2 FQGTGA. CDR3: CASSDRDRERNSPLHF. The CDR3 DNA sequence: TGTGCCAGCAGCGACCGGGACAGGGAACGTAATTCACCCCTCCACTTT.

The V and J genes are TRBV4-1 and TRBJ2-7; D is possibly TRBD2 (6 bases). Germline CDR1 reads MGHRA; CDR2 reads YSYEKL. Trimming took off 0 bases at V and 5 bases at J, with 14 bases between the two ends. CDR3 size: 15 residues. CDR3 sequence: CASSQEGRGGDEQYF. The CDR3 coding sequence is TGCGCCAGCAGCCAAGAGGGCCGGGGAGGAGACGAGCAGTACTTC.

V and J are TRBV5-4 and TRBJ1-2; 7 bases line up with TRBD1. The CDR3 is 16 residues long. Germline loops: CDR1 SGHNT, CDR2 YYREEE (reference sequence). Germline trimming cut 3 bases from V and 4 bases from J; bases unmatched to any gene: 12. The CDR3 loop is CASSSGGVQGGYGYTF. The CDR3 DNA reads as TGTGCCAGCAGCTCAGGCGGGGTGCAGGGGGGCTATGGCTACACCTTC.

The CDR3 sequence: CASSIIPTSGGRDTQYF. The DNA of the CDR3 is TGTGCCAGTAGTATTATCCCGACTAGCGGGGGGCGTGATACGCAGTATTTT. The chain is built from TRBV19 and TRBJ2-3, with 13 nucleotides matching TRBD2. This CDR3 has 17 amino acids. J lost 6 bases, V lost 3 bases, and 9 bases had no gene match. Germline V gene sequence: CDR1 LNHDA, CDR2 SQIVND (reference sequence).

The V gene is TRBV2, the J gene TRBJ2-7, with D possibly TRBD1 on 6 matching bases. Germline V CDR1 and CDR2: SNHLY, FYNNEI. V lost 7 bases, J lost 2 bases, and 12 bases lay in between. The CDR3 runs to 13 residues. In DNA, the CDR3 is TGTGCCAGCACGACAGGAGTTCCCTACGAGCAGTACTTC. Residues: CASTTGVPYEQYF.

The CDR3 loop is CASSYTRAREAFF. In DNA form, the CDR3 reads TGTGCCAGCAGTTACACTAGGGCCAGAGAAGCTTTCTTT. The genes are TRBV6-5 and TRBJ1-1; D gene ambiguous. Germline assignment: CDR1 MNHEY and CDR2 SVGAGI. The CDR3 has 13 residues. Between the trimmed V and J ends, which lost 2 bases and 8 bases, there was a span of 12 bases.

A single count supports this clone. The rearrangement joins TRBV4-1 to TRBJ1-1; D unclear. There are 13 residues in the CDR3. Trimming removed 0 bases from V and 10 bases from J, with 12 bases in between. Germline CDR1 MGHRA, CDR2 YSYEKL. CDR3 region: CASSQDLRVGAFF. CDR3 nucleotides: TGCGCCAGCAGCCAAGATCTCCGGGTGGGAGCTTTCTTT.

The chain joins TRBV2 to TRBJ1-4, with 9 bases that match TRBD1. The CDR3 covers 13 residues. The V and J ends lost 9 bases and 9 bases, in that order; junction bases with no gene match: 8. Germline V gene data show CDR1 as SNHLY and CDR2 as FYNNEI. CDR3 residues: CASGRDRVQKLFF. The CDR3 region has the DNA TGTGCCAGTGGCCGGGACAGGGTACAAAAACTGTTTTTT.